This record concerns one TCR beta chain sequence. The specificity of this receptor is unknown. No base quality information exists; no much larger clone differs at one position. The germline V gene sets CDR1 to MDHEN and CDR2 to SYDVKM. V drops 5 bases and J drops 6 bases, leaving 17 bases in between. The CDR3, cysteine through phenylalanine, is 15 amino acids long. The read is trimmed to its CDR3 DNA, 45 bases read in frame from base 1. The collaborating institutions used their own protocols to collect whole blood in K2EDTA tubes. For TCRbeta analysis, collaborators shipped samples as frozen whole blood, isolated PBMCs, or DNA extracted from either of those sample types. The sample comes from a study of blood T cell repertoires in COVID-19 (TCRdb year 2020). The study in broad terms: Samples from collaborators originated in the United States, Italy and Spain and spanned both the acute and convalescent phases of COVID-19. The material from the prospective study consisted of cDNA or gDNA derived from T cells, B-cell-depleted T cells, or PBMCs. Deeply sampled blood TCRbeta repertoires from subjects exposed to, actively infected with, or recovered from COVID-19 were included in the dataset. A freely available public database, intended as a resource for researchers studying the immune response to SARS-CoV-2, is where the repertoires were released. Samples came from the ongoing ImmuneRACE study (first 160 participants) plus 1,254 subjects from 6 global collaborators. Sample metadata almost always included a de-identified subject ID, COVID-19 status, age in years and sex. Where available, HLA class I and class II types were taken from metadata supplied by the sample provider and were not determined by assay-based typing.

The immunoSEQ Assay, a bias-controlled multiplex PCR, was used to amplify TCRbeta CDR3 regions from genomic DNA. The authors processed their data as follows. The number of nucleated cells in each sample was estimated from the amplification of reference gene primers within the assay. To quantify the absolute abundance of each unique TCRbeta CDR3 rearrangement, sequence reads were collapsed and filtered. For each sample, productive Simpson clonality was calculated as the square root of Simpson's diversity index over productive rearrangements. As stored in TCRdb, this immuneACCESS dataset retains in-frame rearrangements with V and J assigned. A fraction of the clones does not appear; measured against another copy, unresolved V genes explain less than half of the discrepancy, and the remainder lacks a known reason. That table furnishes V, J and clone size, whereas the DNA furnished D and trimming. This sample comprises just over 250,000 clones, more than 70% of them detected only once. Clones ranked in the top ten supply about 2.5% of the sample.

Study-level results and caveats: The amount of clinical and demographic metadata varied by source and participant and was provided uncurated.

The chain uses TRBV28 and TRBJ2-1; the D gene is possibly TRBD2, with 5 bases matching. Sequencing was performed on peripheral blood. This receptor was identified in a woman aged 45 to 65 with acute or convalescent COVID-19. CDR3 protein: CASSLIGLLSNEQFF. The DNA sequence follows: TGTGCCAGCAGTCTAATCGGACTGCTATCCAATGAGCAGTTCTTC.